Listed below are T cell receptor beta chains from one sample, sequenced in a study of T cells in narcolepsy. Sequencing was performed with immunoSEQ multiplex PCR; in TCRdb, only in-frame clones are kept and a portion is missing. The sample lists tens of thousands of clones; about 91% were seen once. Sequencing was performed on CD45RA- memory CD4+ T cells from PBMCs. The receptors shown here come from a human donor with narcolepsy. Both conserved end residues are part of each CDR3. The D gene is left open where the match is weak. Clone size is given for some rows only: seen once, a few or many times, or a class if the clone is expanded.

D gene: -; V gene: TRBV29-1; clone size: -; J gene: TRBJ1-5; CDR3 DNA: TGCAGCGTTGGCTACGGGGGTAAGACTCAGCCCCAGCATTTT; CDR3 protein: CSVGYGGKTQPQHF
D gene: -; V gene: TRBV19; clone size: -; J gene: TRBJ2-7; CDR3 DNA: TGTGCCAGTAGTATAGAGGCAGGCTACGAGCAGTACTTC; CDR3 protein: CASSIEAGYEQYF
D gene: -; V gene: TRBV4-1; clone size: -; J gene: TRBJ1-2; CDR3 DNA: TGCGCCAGCAGCCATCTAGGCCTGGGTTCGCTTAACTATGGCTACACCTTC; CDR3 protein: CASSHLGLGSLNYGYTF
D gene: TRBD2; V gene: TRBV11-3; clone size: -; J gene: TRBJ2-1; CDR3 DNA: TGTGCCAGCACCAGCGGGGGTCGGGGAGGCGATGAGCAGTTCTTC; CDR3 protein: CASTSGGRGGDEQFF
D gene: -; V gene: TRBV5-6; clone size: -; J gene: TRBJ2-5; CDR3 DNA: TGTGCCAGCACACTCCTAGGGAGAGGTCAAGAGACCCAGTACTTC; CDR3 protein: CASTLLGRGQETQYF
D gene: -; V gene: TRBV19; clone size: -; J gene: TRBJ2-7; CDR3 DNA: TGTGCCAGTAGTCATTCGGACTCCGCTAACCCCGGGGAGCAGTACTTC; CDR3 protein: CASSHSDSANPGEQYF
D gene: -; V gene: TRBV7-2; clone size: -; J gene: TRBJ2-7; CDR3 DNA: TGTGCCAGCAGCGTGACAGTTGACATCTACGAGCAGTACTTC; CDR3 protein: CASSVTVDIYEQYF
D gene: -; V gene: TRBV5-6; clone size: -; J gene: TRBJ2-3; CDR3 DNA: TGTGCCAGCAGCCGGCCCTGGAGGAGGGGGGCCTCAGATACGCAGTATTTT; CDR3 protein: CASSRPWRRGASDTQYF
D gene: TRBD1; V gene: TRBV4-1; clone size: -; J gene: TRBJ1-1; CDR3 DNA: TGTGCCAGCAGCCAAGAGACAGGGCCGGATTTCGTAGCTTTCTTT; CDR3 protein: CASSQETGPDFVAFF
D gene: -; V gene: TRBV2; clone size: -; J gene: TRBJ1-2; CDR3 DNA: TGTGCCAGCATGAAGGGGAGGGACTCCGAACGAAGCTATGGCTACACCTTC; CDR3 protein: CASMKGRDSERSYGYTF
D gene: -; V gene: TRBV5-1; clone size: -; J gene: TRBJ2-2; CDR3 DNA: TGCGCCAGCAGTGTAGGGATAAACACCGGGGAGCTGTTTTTT; CDR3 protein: CASSVGINTGELFF
D gene: -; V gene: TRBV2; clone size: -; J gene: TRBJ2-3; CDR3 DNA: TGTGCCAGCACCGACACGCTGGCGCGGGCTAGCACAGATACGCAGTATTTT; CDR3 protein: CASTDTLARASTDTQYF
D gene: -; V gene: TRBV7-2; clone size: -; J gene: TRBJ2-3; CDR3 DNA: TGTGCCAGCAGCTTAGTCACAGGGACTAGCACAGATACGCAGTATTTT; CDR3 protein: CASSLVTGTSTDTQYF
D gene: -; V gene: TRBV7-2; clone size: -; J gene: TRBJ1-2; CDR3 DNA: TGTGCCAGCAGCCCCAACAGGGAGAACTATGGCTACACCTTC; CDR3 protein: CASSPNRENYGYTF
D gene: TRBD2; V gene: TRBV7-3; clone size: few; J gene: TRBJ2-1; CDR3 DNA: TGTGCCAGCAGCTTGGAGGGGACTAGCACCTACAATGAGCAGTTCTTC; CDR3 protein: CASSLEGTSTYNEQFF
D gene: -; V gene: TRBV5-4; clone size: -; J gene: TRBJ2-2; CDR3 DNA: TGTGCCAGCAGCTTGGGCGGAGGGTCTGTGGGGGAGCTGTTTTTT; CDR3 protein: CASSLGGGSVGELFF
D gene: -; V gene: TRBV27; clone size: -; J gene: TRBJ2-5; CDR3 DNA: TGTGCCAGCAGTCGACGGTTCCAAGAGACCCAGTACTTC; CDR3 protein: CASSRRFQETQYF
D gene: -; V gene: TRBV7-6; clone size: -; J gene: TRBJ2-5; CDR3 DNA: TGTGCCAGCAGCCCCCTCCAGACCCAGTACTTC; CDR3 protein: CASSPLQTQYF
D gene: -; V gene: TRBV5-1; clone size: -; J gene: TRBJ1-3; CDR3 DNA: TGCGCCAGCAGCTCCCTGGGACGGAGCTCTGGAAACACCATATATTTT; CDR3 protein: CASSSLGRSSGNTIYF
D gene: -; V gene: TRBV7-9; clone size: -; J gene: TRBJ1-3; CDR3 DNA: TGTGCCAGCAGCTTAGGTTCAGGGGCCCTCTCTGGAAACACCATATATTTT; CDR3 protein: CASSLGSGALSGNTIYF
D gene: TRBD1; V gene: TRBV18; clone size: -; J gene: TRBJ1-4; CDR3 DNA: TGTGCCAGCTCACCCTCCGGGACAGGGAGTGAAAAACTGTTTTTT; CDR3 protein: CASSPSGTGSEKLFF
D gene: -; V gene: TRBV19; clone size: -; J gene: TRBJ2-2; CDR3 DNA: TGTGCCAGCGACACGTCTAACACCGGGGAGCTGTTTTTT; CDR3 protein: CASDTSNTGELFF
D gene: -; V gene: TRBV9; clone size: -; J gene: TRBJ1-2; CDR3 DNA: TGTGCCAGCAGCGTGACAGATTATAACTATGGCTACACCTTC; CDR3 protein: CASSVTDYNYGYTF
D gene: -; V gene: TRBV5-4; clone size: -; J gene: TRBJ2-5; CDR3 DNA: TGTGCCAGCAGCTTGAGGCAGGTAGAGACCCAGTACTTC; CDR3 protein: CASSLRQVETQYF
D gene: -; V gene: TRBV9; clone size: -; J gene: TRBJ1-1; CDR3 DNA: TGTGCCAGCAGCCGACAGGTAGGAACTGAAGCTTTCTTT; CDR3 protein: CASSRQVGTEAFF
D gene: TRBD1; V gene: TRBV5-1; clone size: -; J gene: TRBJ2-5; CDR3 DNA: TGCGCCAGCAGTGGGACAGGGAGGATTGAGACCCAGTACTTC; CDR3 protein: CASSGTGRIETQYF
D gene: -; V gene: TRBV5-1; clone size: -; J gene: TRBJ2-1; CDR3 DNA: TGCGCCAGCAGCTTGGACCTGCGGGGCCCCGCTGAGCAGTTCTTC; CDR3 protein: CASSLDLRGPAEQFF
D gene: -; V gene: TRBV11-2; clone size: -; J gene: TRBJ2-5; CDR3 DNA: TGTGCCAGCAGCTTAGCGGGGGAGACCCAGTACTTC; CDR3 protein: CASSLAGETQYF
D gene: TRBD2; V gene: TRBV7-3; clone size: -; J gene: TRBJ2-1; CDR3 DNA: TGTGCCAGCAGCTCGACTAGCGGGAGCGACTACAATGAGCAGTTCTTC; CDR3 protein: CASSSTSGSDYNEQFF
D gene: -; V gene: TRBV5-4; clone size: -; J gene: TRBJ1-5; CDR3 DNA: TGTGCCAGCAGAAAAACCGGAGTAAACAATCAGCCCCAGCATTTT; CDR3 protein: CASRKTGVNNQPQHF
D gene: -; V gene: TRBV5-8; clone size: -; J gene: TRBJ2-1; CDR3 DNA: TGTGCCAGCAGCTTGTGGCGTTCTAGGGGCAATGAGCAGTTCTTC; CDR3 protein: CASSLWRSRGNEQFF
D gene: -; V gene: TRBV6-5; clone size: -; J gene: TRBJ1-2; CDR3 DNA: TGTGCCAGCAGAAGCACAGGGACCCTCTATGGCTACACCTTC; CDR3 protein: CASRSTGTLYGYTF
D gene: -; V gene: TRBV2; clone size: -; J gene: TRBJ2-5; CDR3 DNA: TGTGCCAGCAGTCAAGAGACCCAGTACTTC; CDR3 protein: CASSQETQYF
D gene: TRBD2; V gene: TRBV14; clone size: -; J gene: TRBJ2-1; CDR3 DNA: TGTGCCAGCAGCCAAGTCGCTAGCGGGAGATACAATGAGCAGTTCTTC; CDR3 protein: CASSQVASGRYNEQFF
D gene: -; V gene: TRBV11-3; clone size: few; J gene: TRBJ2-2; CDR3 DNA: TGTGCCAGCAGCTACGGCCGCAACACCGGGGAGCTGTTTTTT; CDR3 protein: CASSYGRNTGELFF
D gene: TRBD1; V gene: TRBV23-1; clone size: -; J gene: TRBJ1-5; CDR3 DNA: TGCGCCAGCAGTCCCCGGGCGACAAGGGGGCAGAGCAATCAGCCCCAGCATTTT; CDR3 protein: CASSPRATRGQSNQPQHF
D gene: -; V gene: TRBV11-3; clone size: -; J gene: TRBJ2-7; CDR3 DNA: TGCGCCAGCAGCCAAGATGGGGGAAGGTACGAGCAGTACTTC; CDR3 protein: CASSQDGGRYEQYF
D gene: -; V gene: TRBV30; clone size: -; J gene: TRBJ1-3; CDR3 DNA: TGTGCTTTTCGGGGGTCTGGAAACACCATATATTTT; CDR3 protein: CAFRGSGNTIYF
D gene: -; V gene: TRBV7-9; clone size: -; J gene: TRBJ2-7; CDR3 DNA: TGTGCCAGCAGCTTAGGGGAGGGGACAGCTTACGAGCAGTACTTC; CDR3 protein: CASSLGEGTAYEQYF
D gene: -; V gene: TRBV6-1; clone size: -; J gene: TRBJ1-5; CDR3 DNA: TGTGCCAGCAGTGAACCTGCAGGGGGCAATCAGCCCCAGCATTTT; CDR3 protein: CASSEPAGGNQPQHF
D gene: -; V gene: TRBV28; clone size: -; J gene: TRBJ1-2; CDR3 DNA: TGTGCCAGCACTCCTGGGACCAAACAAGGCTACACCTTC; CDR3 protein: CASTPGTKQGYTF
D gene: TRBD2; V gene: TRBV6-5; clone size: -; J gene: TRBJ2-3; CDR3 DNA: TGTGCCTGCCGGACTAGCGCCACAGATACGCAGTATTTT; CDR3 protein: CACRTSATDTQYF
D gene: TRBD1; V gene: TRBV5-1; clone size: -; J gene: TRBJ1-1; CDR3 DNA: TGCGCCAGCAGCTTGGAACTAAGGGGGCGGAACACTGAAGCTTTCTTT; CDR3 protein: CASSLELRGRNTEAFF
D gene: -; V gene: TRBV25-1; clone size: -; J gene: TRBJ1-1; CDR3 DNA: TGTGCCAGCAGTGCCCCCGGGGGGACGTCTGAAGCTTTCTTT; CDR3 protein: CASSAPGGTSEAFF
D gene: -; V gene: TRBV5-5; clone size: -; J gene: TRBJ2-7; CDR3 DNA: TGTGCCAGCAGCTCGCCCGTTTCGGTTTCCTACGAGCAGTACTTC; CDR3 protein: CASSSPVSVSYEQYF
D gene: -; V gene: TRBV11-2; clone size: -; J gene: TRBJ2-3; CDR3 DNA: TGTGCCAGCAGCTTAGTCACACGGGGGAATACGCAGTATTTT; CDR3 protein: CASSLVTRGNTQYF
D gene: -; V gene: TRBV9; clone size: -; J gene: TRBJ2-7; CDR3 DNA: TGTGCCAGCAGCGTACAGGTGACGGGCCTTGGGAACGAGCAGTACTTC; CDR3 protein: CASSVQVTGLGNEQYF
D gene: -; V gene: TRBV6-5; clone size: -; J gene: TRBJ2-5; CDR3 DNA: TGTGCCAGCACCGCTCAAGAGACCCAGTACTTC; CDR3 protein: CASTAQETQYF
D gene: TRBD2; V gene: TRBV7-2; clone size: -; J gene: TRBJ2-3; CDR3 DNA: TGTGCCAGCAGCTTGGGACTAGCGCAAAGCACAGATACGCAGTATTTT; CDR3 protein: CASSLGLAQSTDTQYF
D gene: -; V gene: TRBV15; clone size: few; J gene: TRBJ1-4; CDR3 DNA: TGTGCCACCAGAAGCAGGGCGGGCGAAAAACTGTTTTTT; CDR3 protein: CATRSRAGEKLFF
D gene: -; V gene: TRBV6-1; clone size: -; J gene: TRBJ2-2; CDR3 DNA: TGTGCCAGCAGTGGCAGGGTGACAAACACCGGGGAGCTGTTTTTT; CDR3 protein: CASSGRVTNTGELFF
D gene: TRBD1; V gene: TRBV19; clone size: -; J gene: TRBJ1-5; CDR3 DNA: TGTGCCAGTGTAGACAGGGGGCCTCGCAATCAGCCCCAGCATTTT; CDR3 protein: CASVDRGPRNQPQHF
D gene: -; V gene: TRBV29-1; clone size: -; J gene: TRBJ2-3; CDR3 DNA: TGCAGCGTTTCAGTATCAGGTGGCGATACGCAGTATTTT; CDR3 protein: CSVSVSGGDTQYF